The 5 T cell receptor beta chains reported below all come from one sample, sequenced in a study of Tregs in tolerant kidney transplant recipients. Profiling relied on immunoSEQ multiplex PCR, and the TCRdb table lists in-frame clones only, not all of them. This table holds 240,000 or so clones, about four fifths found once. Sample: CD4+ T cells from blood. Receptor source: a human donor in good health.

The chain combines TRBV5-1 with TRBJ2-1; a possible D gene is TRBD1 (6 bases). Trimming pared 4 bases from V and 1 base from J, leaving 12 bases between. The CDR3 contains 15 residues. Per the germline V gene, CDR1 is SGHRS and CDR2 is YFSETQ. The CDR3 bases are TGCGCCAGCAGCCCGGACAGCAGGTCCTACAATGAGCAGTTCTTC. Its protein is CASSPDSRSYNEQFF.

The chain combines TRBV5-4 with TRBJ1-4; 10 nucleotides agree with TRBD1. Trimming cost V 4 bases and J 1 base; bases outside gene matches: 4. In germline, CDR1 is SGHNT, CDR2 YYREEE (reference sequence). CDR3 size: 16 residues. Here the CDR3 reads CASSRGDRGTNEKLFF. CDR3 nucleotides: TGTGCCAGCAGCAGGGGGGACAGGGGAACTAATGAAAAACTGTTTTTT.

This sequence joins TRBV7-3 and TRBJ2-1; D gene ambiguous. The V end was cut by 5 bases, the J end by 5 bases, with 13 bases between. Germline CDR1 is SGHTA and CDR2 is FQGTGA. The CDR3 totals 14 residues. CDR3 protein: CASSTYGSNNEQFF. In DNA, the CDR3 is TGTGCCAGCAGCACCTACGGGTCCAACAATGAGCAGTTCTTC.

The chain couples TRBV18 to TRBJ2-3, with 14 bases identical to TRBD2. This CDR3 is 21 amino acids long. Per the germline V gene, CDR1 is KGHSH and CDR2 is LQKENI. V shed 3 bases and J 1 base; nucleotides not matched to a gene: 15. As DNA, the CDR3 is TGTGCCAGCTCACCGGAGTTGGGGGCCCCGACTAGCGGGAGGGGCACAGATACGCAGTATTTT. Its protein product is CASSPELGAPTSGRGTDTQYF.

In its sample, this clone was seen once. The chain recombines TRBV9 with TRBJ2-5, with 8 nucleotides matching TRBD2. Germline V lookup: CDR1 SGDLS, CDR2 YYNGEE. This CDR3 contains 14 residues. Losses at the gene ends were 0 bases for V and 4 bases for J; bases not matched to a gene: 2. This chain's CDR3 is CASSVAGGPETQYF. CDR3 nucleotide sequence: TGTGCCAGCAGCGTAGCGGGGGGGCCAGAGACCCAGTACTTC.